What follows are 20 T cell receptor beta chains derived from one specimen sequenced in a study of beta chain features in type 1 diabetes. Study-wide results and caveats: Shortening that was moderate but significant affected the TCRB CDR3s of Type 1 diabetes patients in all four CD4+ subsets.

Their antigen targets remain unknown. Expressed TCRB transcripts were sequenced because the isolated RNA had all been reverse transcribed beforehand. The repertoire was sequenced with immunoSEQ multiplex PCR; TCRdb's copy has only in-frame clones and lacks some. Among 300,000 to 350,000 clones listed, approximately 13% were seen once. Sample: naive CD4+ T cells from blood. Receptors were obtained from a woman aged 18-29 years with type 1 diabetes.

Only a few counts were recorded for this clone. CDR3 in DNA: TGTGCCAGCAGCTTAGTTCGAGCGGGAATCCACGAGCAGTACTTC. It is translated as CASSLVRAGIHEQYF. The chain employs TRBV7-2 and TRBJ2-7; 7 bases match TRBD2. V lost 1 base and J lost 5; bases outside the gene matches: 8. The CDR3 has 15 residues. The germline CDR1 and CDR2 sequences are SGHTA and FQGNSA.

The V gene is TRBV7-9, the J gene TRBJ2-1; D remains unclear. V lost 4 bases and J lost 8, with 9 bases in between. Germline lookup yields CDR1 SEHNR and CDR2 FQNEAQ (reference sequence). The CDR3 runs 12 residues. The CDR3 nucleotides are TGTGCCAGCAGCTACCTAGTTGATGAGCAGTTCTTC. Encoded protein: CASSYLVDEQFF.

Only a few counts were recorded for this clone. The rearrangement joins TRBV28 to TRBJ2-1; no clear D. Trimming stripped 3 bases from V and 3 bases from J, with 9 bases between. Germline CDR1 is MDHEN and CDR2 is SYDVKM. This CDR3 spans 14 amino acids. In DNA form, the CDR3 reads TGTGCCAGCAGTTTGCCCAGTGACTACAATGAGCAGTTCTTC. Translated: CASSLPSDYNEQFF.

This clone showed up just a few times. The chain recombines TRBV13 with TRBJ1-1, with 8 bases matching TRBD1. Germline-derived CDR1 and CDR2 are PRHDT and FYEKMQ (reference sequence). The CDR3 has 15 residues. Unmatched junction bases numbered 5, after V lost 5 bases and J lost 0 bases. In nucleotides, the CDR3 is TGTGCCAGCAGCCCAATGGACAGGGTGAACACTGAAGCTTTCTTT. Translated: CASSPMDRVNTEAFF.

The chain couples TRBV11-2 to TRBJ2-3; D might be TRBD2 (6 bases). This CDR3 is built from 13 residues. Germline V gene lookup returns CDR1 SGHAT and CDR2 FQNNGV. The V end lost 3 bases, the J end lost 6 bases, and 10 bases lay between the germline ends. Here the CDR3 reads CASSFWGVDTQYF. Written as DNA, the CDR3 is TGTGCCAGCAGCTTTTGGGGGGTGGATACGCAGTATTTT.

This clone was seen a few times. The chain uses TRBV7-8 and TRBJ2-5; 10 bases line up with TRBD2. CDR1 and CDR2 (germline): SGHVS, FQNEAQ. J lost 1 base, V lost 7 bases, and 3 bases had no gene match. The CDR3 covers 14 residues. The CDR3 nucleotides are TGTGCCAGCACCCAGCGGGAGGGCCAAGAGACCCAGTACTTC. It is translated as CASTQREGQETQYF.

This clone was recorded a few times. V usage is TRBV28 and J usage is TRBJ2-7; D is unclear. Trimming removed 5 bases at V and 2 bases at J, with 10 bases between. Germline V gene data show CDR1 as MDHEN and CDR2 as SYDVKM. The CDR3 contains 13 residues. Here the CDR3 reads CASSHSPTYEQYF. CDR3 DNA: TGTGCCAGCAGTCACAGTCCGACCTACGAGCAGTACTTC.

There are many counts of this clone. The V gene is TRBV29-1, the J gene TRBJ2-7; possible D gene TRBD1, 5 bases. Per germline, CDR1 SQVTM and CDR2 ANQGSEA. Trimming took 4 bases from V and 7 from J, leaving 11 bases between them. The CDR3 totals 11 residues. CDR3 in amino acids: CSVGTLGEQYF. CDR3 DNA sequence: TGCAGCGTTGGGACACTCGGGGAGCAGTACTTC.

The rearrangement uses TRBV4-3 and TRBJ1-4, with D uncertain. V lost 0 bases to trimming and J lost 8 bases, with 10 bases between them. Germline CDR1 and CDR2: LGHNA and YSLEER. This CDR3 has 14 residues. CDR3 residues: CASSQDGLGEKLFF. The CDR3 DNA reads as TGCGCCAGCAGCCAAGACGGACTTGGGGAAAAACTGTTTTTT.

This chain links TRBV27 with TRBJ1-5; TRBD1 might be the D (6 bases). From germline, CDR1 is MNHEY and CDR2 SMNVEV (reference sequence). Trimming left V 0 bases short and J 3 bases short, with 9 bases between. CDR3 size: 15 residues. The CDR3 nucleotides are TGTGCCAGCAGTTTATCAGGGGGAAACAATCAGCCCCAGCATTTT. Translated, it gives CASSLSGGNNQPQHF.

The chain carries TRBV6-1 and TRBJ2-7, with D possibly being TRBD1 (6 bases). The CDR3 is 12 residues long. V gave up 6 bases and J gave up 6 bases, with 12 bases separating them. Germline V lookup: CDR1 MNHNS, CDR2 SASEGT. Written as DNA, the CDR3 is TGTGCCAGCAGCCTACAGGGCAGCGAGCAGTACGTC. Translating it yields CASSLQGSEQYV.

The sample holds a few counts of this clone. The chain uses TRBV5-1 and TRBJ2-7; a weak D match, TRBD2 (5 bases). CDR1 SGHRS and CDR2 YFSETQ come from the germline V gene. The CDR3 sequence is 14 residues long. Trimming left V 4 bases short and J 2 bases short, with 13 bases between. The CDR3: CASSRTPSAYEQYF. The CDR3 DNA reads as TGCGCCAGCAGCCGGACTCCTTCCGCCTACGAGCAGTACTTC.

This clone came up a few times. The chain links TRBV5-1 to TRBJ2-5; no clear D. V was shortened by 0 bases and J by 4 bases, with 16 bases between the two germline ends. The CDR3 sequence is 16 residues long. Germline V gene sequence: CDR1 SGHRS, CDR2 YFSETQ. CDR3 amino acids: CASSLADPELGETQYF. CDR3 bases: TGCGCCAGCAGCTTGGCAGATCCGGAGTTGGGAGAGACCCAGTACTTC.

This sequence joins TRBV5-4 and TRBJ1-2, with a tentative D call TRBD1 (5 bases). There are 14 residues in the CDR3. Germline lookup yields CDR1 SGHNT and CDR2 YYREEE (reference sequence). Deletions cut 5 bases from V and 4 bases from J, with 15 bases between. The CDR3 protein is CASSFWGAGYGYTF. The CDR3 DNA reads as TGTGCCAGCAGTTTTTGGGGCGCCGGCTATGGCTACACCTTC.

This chain links TRBV29-1 with TRBJ1-4; tentatively, D is TRBD1 (6 bases). The CDR3 covers 13 residues. From germline, CDR1 is SQVTM and CDR2 ANQGSEA. Trimming shortened V by 7 bases and J by 0 bases, and 9 bases separated the two germline ends. CDR3 sequence (DNA): TGCAGCGCCCGGACAGCAACTAATGAAAAACTGTTTTTT. Encoded protein: CSARTATNEKLFF.

This clone has more than one count but fewer than ten. The DNA of the CDR3 is TGTGCCAGCAGCGGGGGGGGAAGGGGCGAGACCCAGTACTTC. This translates into CASSGGGRGETQYF. The chain carries TRBV5-4 and TRBJ2-5; 7 bases match TRBD2. This CDR3 region has 14 residues. Germline CDR1 and CDR2: SGHNT and YYREEE (reference sequence). V shed 4 bases and J 5 bases; nucleotides not matched to a gene: 8.

V gene TRBV7-3 combines with J gene TRBJ2-3; no definite D call. Between the trimmed V and J ends, which lost 2 bases and 3 bases, there was a span of 6 bases. This CDR3 has 13 residues. Germline V gives CDR1 SGHTA, CDR2 FQGTGA. CDR3 amino acids: CASSLPRTDTQYF. CDR3 coding DNA: TGTGCCAGCAGCTTACCTAGAACAGATACGCAGTATTTT.

This chain joins TRBV19 and TRBJ1-2; 12 bases agree with TRBD1. Germline assignment: CDR1 LNHDA and CDR2 SQIVND (reference sequence). Trimming removed 7 bases from V and 13 bases from J; junction bases left unmatched: 4. The length of the CDR3 is 11 residues. The CDR3 DNA reads TGTGCCAGTATGGGACAGGGGGCTTGCACCTTC. Protein: CASMGQGACTF.

This clone was counted only a few times. The chain joins TRBV5-1 to TRBJ2-1; 7 nucleotides align to TRBD2. Per the germline V gene, CDR1 is SGHRS and CDR2 is YFSETQ. This CDR3 spans 15 amino acids. With 5 bases clipped from V and 7 bases from J, the junction kept 12 bases outside the gene matches. This chain's CDR3 is CASRRTEQLANEQFF. Here the CDR3 DNA reads TGCGCCAGCAGGCGGACGGAGCAACTAGCGAATGAGCAGTTCTTC.

This clone was seen only a few times. The chain couples TRBV4-3 to TRBJ2-1, with TRBD2 matching over 8 bases. V was pared by 5 bases and J by 8 bases, with 11 bases of the junction left unmatched. CDR1 and CDR2 from the germline V gene are LGHNA and YSLEER. The CDR3 has 15 amino acids. Here the CDR3 reads CASSSSGRTGDEQFF. CDR3 DNA sequence: TGCGCCAGCAGCTCAAGCGGGAGAACGGGGGATGAGCAGTTCTTC.